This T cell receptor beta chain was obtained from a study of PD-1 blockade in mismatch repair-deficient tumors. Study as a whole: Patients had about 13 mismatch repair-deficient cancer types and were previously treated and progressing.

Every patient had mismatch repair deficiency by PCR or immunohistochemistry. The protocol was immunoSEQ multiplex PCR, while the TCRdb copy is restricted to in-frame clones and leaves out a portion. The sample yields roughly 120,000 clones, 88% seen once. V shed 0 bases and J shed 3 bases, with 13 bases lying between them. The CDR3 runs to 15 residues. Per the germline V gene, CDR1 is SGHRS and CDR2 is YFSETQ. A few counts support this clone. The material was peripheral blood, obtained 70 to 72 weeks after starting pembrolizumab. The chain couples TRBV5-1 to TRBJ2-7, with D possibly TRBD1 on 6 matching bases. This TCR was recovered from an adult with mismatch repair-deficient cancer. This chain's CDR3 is CASSLEGGNFYEQYF. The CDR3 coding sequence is TGCGCCAGCAGCTTGGAAGGGGGAAACTTCTACGAGCAGTACTTC.